Each of the 13 T cell receptor beta chains below was sequenced from the same sample in a study of T cell changes during pregnancy in multiple sclerosis. Repertoires were generated with immunoSEQ multiplex PCR, while TCRdb's copy carries only in-frame clones and drops some. This table holds fewer than 60,000 clones, approximately 92% found once. The sequences come from peripheral blood, collected after pregnancy. The receptors come from a female donor in good health, enrolled as a control in a pregnancy study.

CDR3 in DNA: TGTGCCAGCAAGCCCCGGGGTAATCAGCCCCAGCATTTT. Its translation is CASKPRGNQPQHF. The chain links TRBV28 to TRBJ1-5; unclear D gene. The germline V and J ends were trimmed by 7 bases and 4 bases, with 11 bases remaining between them. This CDR3 comprises 13 residues. CDR1 and CDR2 (germline): MDHEN, SYDVKM.

There are a few counts of this clone. The rearrangement links TRBV10-1 to TRBJ1-6; TRBD1 matches 7 bases. The V and J ends lost 0 bases and 9 bases, in that order; junction bases with no gene match: 2. The CDR3 has 14 residues. Germline lookup yields CDR1 WNHNN and CDR2 SYGVQD (reference sequence). CDR3 residues: CASSESPGGSPLHF. CDR3 bases: TGCGCCAGCAGTGAGTCCCCAGGGGGTTCACCCCTCCACTTT.

This chain joins TRBV27 and TRBJ2-7; 8 positions agree with TRBD1. CDR3 length: 15 residues. Germline CDR1 reads MNHEY; CDR2 reads SMNVEV (reference sequence). Trimming at V came to 3 bases and at J to 0 bases, leaving 4 bases not matched to a gene. The CDR3 nucleotides read TGTGCCAGCAGTTTTAGGACAGGGAGCTCCTACGAGCAGTACTTC. Amino acid sequence: CASSFRTGSSYEQYF.

This sequence joins TRBV4-3 and TRBJ2-3; 14 bases are a match to TRBD2. Germline V CDR1 and CDR2: LGHNA, YSLEER. CDR3 length equals 16 residues. The V gene end was trimmed by 4 bases and the J gene end by 3 bases; junction bases not matched to a gene: 3. CDR3 DNA sequence: TGCGCCAGCAGCCGAGGACTAGCGGGAGGAACAGATACGCAGTATTTT. This encodes CASSRGLAGGTDTQYF.

The V and J genes are TRBV7-2 and TRBJ1-1, with D tentatively TRBD1 (5 bases). Between the trimmed V and J ends, which lost 3 bases and 6 bases, there was a span of 8 bases. The CDR3 is made up of 12 amino acids. CDR1 SGHTA and CDR2 FQGNSA come from the germline V gene. As DNA, the CDR3 is TGTGCCAGCAGCTTCGGGGGACCTGAAGCTTTCTTT. It yields the protein CASSFGGPEAFF. Variable domain in full (rest from reference TRBV7-2 and TRBJ1-1): GAGVSQSPSNKVTEKGKDVELRCDPISGHTALYWYRQSLGQGLEFLIYFQGNSAPDKSGLPSDRFSAERTGGSVSTLTIQRTQQEDSAVYLCASSFGGPEAFFGQGTRLTVV.

The chain recombines TRBV28 with TRBJ1-1, with 8 bases that match TRBD1. The CDR3 covers 12 residues. The V gene's germline CDR1 is MDHEN and CDR2 SYDVKM. V dropped 6 bases and J dropped 4; count of bases not matched to a gene: 1. The CDR3 sequence is CASRQGGTEAFF. The DNA for the CDR3 is TGTGCCAGCAGACAGGGGGGCACTGAAGCTTTCTTT.

The chain employs TRBV19 and TRBJ1-5; D might be TRBD1 (5 bases). The CDR3 has 12 amino acids. V lost 5 bases and J 7 bases, leaving 9 bases between the germline ends. Germline loops: CDR1 LNHDA, CDR2 SQIVND (reference sequence). In DNA, the CDR3 is TGTGCCAGTAGTTGGGGGGGGCAGCCCCAGCATTTT. Translation: CASSWGGQPQHF.

The chain links TRBV28 to TRBJ1-3; D remains ambiguous. From germline, CDR1 is MDHEN and CDR2 SYDVKM. The CDR3 is 13 amino acids. Trimming removed 3 bases from V and 4 bases from J, with 7 bases in between. Here the CDR3 reads CASSFLSGNTIYF. CDR3 bases: TGTGCCAGCAGTTTTTTATCGGGAAACACCATATATTTT.

The chain recombines TRBV10-2 with TRBJ2-7; unclear D gene. The CDR3 is 13 residues long. The V and J ends lost 0 bases and 9 bases respectively, with 12 bases between them. From germline, CDR1 is WSHSY and CDR2 SAAADI. CDR3 bases: TGCGCCAGCAGTGAGTCGACTCAAACGGGGCAGTACTTC. It translates to CASSESTQTGQYF.

The chain combines TRBV5-6 with TRBJ2-5; TRBD1 matches at 11 bases. Germline assignment: CDR1 SGHDT and CDR2 YYEEEE. CDR3 length: 15 amino acids. V shed 4 bases and J 4 bases; nucleotides not matched to a gene: 6. CDR3 DNA: TGTGCCAGCAGCACCGGGACAGGGGGAGGAGAGACCCAGTACTTC. This codes for CASSTGTGGGETQYF.

The J gene is TRBJ2-3, the V gene TRBV2, with TRBD1 as a possible D gene (5 bases). Per the germline V gene, CDR1 is SNHLY and CDR2 is FYNNEI. Trimming pared 8 bases from V and 5 bases from J, leaving 8 bases between. This CDR3 contains 11 residues. DNA for the CDR3: TGTGCCAGCCTCGACAGAGATACGCAGTATTTT. Translated: CASLDRDTQYF.

The chain recombines TRBV28 with TRBJ2-1; TRBD1 agrees at 8 bases. V gave up 10 bases and J gave up 0 bases; unmatched junction bases: 5. CDR1 is MDHEN and CDR2 is SYDVKM in the germline V gene. The length of the CDR3 is 14 residues. The CDR3 protein is CAIPGGSSYNEQFF. The CDR3 DNA reads as TGTGCCATCCCAGGGGGCTCCTCCTACAATGAGCAGTTCTTC.

The chain links TRBV6-8 to TRBJ2-4; 7 bases align to TRBD1. Germline lookup yields CDR1 MNHGY and CDR2 SAAAGT. V was pared by 6 bases and J by 0 bases, with 8 bases of the junction left unmatched. The CDR3 covers 16 residues. The CDR3 region is CASRDTGDVAKNIQYF. DNA of the CDR3: TGTGCCAGCAGAGATACAGGGGACGTAGCCAAAAACATTCAGTACTTC.